The clone carrying this TCR beta chain has a handful of counts. This specimen comes from a study of patients and donors after allogeneic stem cell transplantation. TCRdb independently ran MiXCR on the RT-PCR reads; one entry per CDR3 protein. The table lists 410,000 or so distinct CDR3 sequences, 16% of them singletons. CDR3 length: 14 residues. Trimming shortened V by 0 bases and J by 5 bases, and 10 bases separated the two germline ends. Looked up from germline, CDR1 is MNHEY and CDR2 is SMNVEV (reference sequence). This TCR derives from a human donor who was either an allogeneic HSCT recipient or a stem cell or donor lymphocyte infusion donor (not recorded which). It is not recorded whose cells these are; they may come from a transplant donor. The material sequenced was blood, either unsorted or a sorted T cell fraction (not recorded which). The chain recombines TRBV27 with TRBJ1-1, with D possibly matching TRBD1 (6 bases). In DNA form, the CDR3 reads TGTGCCAGCAGTTTATCGCAAGGGGGAACTGAAGCTTTCTTT. Translation: CASSLSQGGTEAFF.